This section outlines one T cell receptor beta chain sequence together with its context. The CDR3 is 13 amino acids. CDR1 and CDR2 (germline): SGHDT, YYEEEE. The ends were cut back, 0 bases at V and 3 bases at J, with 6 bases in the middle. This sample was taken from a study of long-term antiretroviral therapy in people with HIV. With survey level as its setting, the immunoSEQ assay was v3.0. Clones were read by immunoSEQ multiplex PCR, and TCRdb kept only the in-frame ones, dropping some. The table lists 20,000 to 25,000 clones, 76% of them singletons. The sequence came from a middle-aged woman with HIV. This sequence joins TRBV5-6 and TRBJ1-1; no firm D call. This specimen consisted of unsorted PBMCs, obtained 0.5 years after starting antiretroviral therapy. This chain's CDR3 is CASSLGDYTEAFF. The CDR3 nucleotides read TGTGCCAGCAGCTTGGGGGATTACACTGAAGCTTTCTTT.